This T cell receptor beta chain emerged from a study of identical twins. CDR3 length equals 17 residues. CDR1 and CDR2 from the germline V gene are SGHTA and FQGNSA. V shed 2 bases and J shed 2 bases, with 19 bases lying between them. This clonotype has a count of ten or more. Its antigen is undetermined. Study-wide results and limits: Potential partial confounding of zero-insertion analyses by invariant MAIT and iNKT cells was noted.

Template switching added a universal primer site; cDNA carried unique molecular identifiers. TCRdb ran MiXCR on the 5' RACE reads and lists one entry per CDR3 protein. This repertoire shows 600,000 to 800,000 distinct CDR3 sequences, about 20% found once; its top ten account for about 4.5%. The data also belong to a second study, concerning T cells expressing NK-cell markers. Per that study: In sorted CD3+CD56+NKG2C+, CD3+CD56+NKG2C- and CD3+CD56-NKG2C+ T cells, TCR beta repertoires were obtained. Dominant NKG2C+ clonotypes were found to form roughly 1.0-7.5% of CD8+ T cells in over 5 donors.

This rearrangement joins TRBV7-2 to TRBJ2-7, with a possible D match to TRBD2 (6 bases). The sample taken for sequencing was PBMCs. This sequence was found in a woman aged 18-29 years in good health. The CDR3: CASSLWVGGLRTYEQYF. The CDR3 DNA reads TGTGCCAGCAGCTTATGGGTCGGGGGACTCCGGACCTACGAGCAGTACTTC.